This T cell receptor beta chain was recovered during a study of blood T cell repertoires in COVID-19. Background on the study: Acute and convalescent COVID-19 specimens originated in the United States, Italy and Spain. From T cells, B-cell-depleted T cells, or PBMCs came the material, which was cDNA or gDNA.

CDR3 length equals 17 residues. The germline V gene encodes CDR1 SGHRS and CDR2 YFSETQ. Deletions cut 4 bases from V and 4 bases from J, with 22 bases between. As originally analysed: Reference gene primer amplification yielded estimated nucleated cell counts. Profiling relied on immunoSEQ multiplex PCR, and the TCRdb table lists in-frame clones only, not all of them. That table gives V, J and clone size, and the DNA gave D and trimming. The sample includes around 110,000 clones, over 70% of them seen just once. The TCR comes from a human donor with acute or convalescent COVID-19. The donor label of this sample is uncertain. The chain links TRBV5-1 to TRBJ2-3, with D possibly being TRBD2 (5 bases). The sequenced sample was peripheral blood. The chain's CDR3 is CASSQVLSGFGADTQYF. DNA of the CDR3: TGCGCCAGCAGCCAGGTACTTTCGGGGTTTGGCGCAGATACGCAGTATTTT.